The 15 T cell receptor beta chains listed next were all sequenced from one sample in a study of somatic mutations in cytotoxic T cells in rheumatoid arthritis. Assay used: immunoSEQ multiplex PCR; TCRdb lists only in-frame clones, some missing. The sample carries approximately 12,000 clones, about 83% recorded once. The specimen was CD8+ T cells sorted from blood. These TCRs come from an adult with rheumatoid arthritis.

The genes are TRBV5-1 and TRBJ2-7, with 13 nucleotides matching TRBD2. Trimming removed 6 bases from V and 5 bases from J; junction bases left unmatched: 2. Germline lookup yields CDR1 SGHRS and CDR2 YFSETQ. CDR3 length equals 13 residues. The CDR3 region is CASIGLAGDEQYF. CDR3 nucleotide sequence: TGCGCCAGCATCGGACTAGCGGGAGACGAGCAGTACTTC.

This clone was observed a single time. The V gene is TRBV6-9, the J gene TRBJ2-5; 7 nucleotides align to TRBD1. CDR3 size: 15 residues. Germline CDR1 reads MNHGY; CDR2 reads SVAAGI. J gave up 2 bases and V 5 bases, and 8 bases lay outside the gene matches. The chain's CDR3 is CASSPWDRQQETQYF. The CDR3 DNA reads TGTGCCAGCAGTCCCTGGGACAGACAGCAAGAGACCCAGTACTTC.

V usage is TRBV19 and J usage is TRBJ1-1; D is unclear. The germline V gene has CDR1 LNHDA and CDR2 SQIVND (reference sequence). There are 13 residues in the CDR3. The V gene lost 5 bases and the J gene lost 2 bases, with 9 bases spanning the gap. Here the CDR3 reads CASSAKQNTEAFF. CDR3 bases: TGTGCCAGTAGTGCGAAACAAAACACTGAAGCTTTCTTT.

This chain joins TRBV2 and TRBJ1-3, with D possibly matching TRBD1 (6 bases). V gave up 6 bases and J gave up 3 bases, with 15 bases separating them. Germline CDR1 and CDR2: SNHLY and FYNNEI. This CDR3 is built from 15 residues. The CDR3 spells CASSPSAGVGNTIYF. As DNA, the CDR3 is TGTGCCAGCAGCCCAAGCGCAGGGGTTGGAAACACCATATATTTT.

The CDR3 protein is CASSLTGPSSGEQYF. In DNA, the CDR3 is TGCGCCAGCAGCCTTACCGGGCCCTCGAGCGGCGAGCAGTACTTC. The rearrangement links TRBV5-1 to TRBJ2-7; possibly TRBD2 for D (5 bases). Germline CDR1 is SGHRS and CDR2 is YFSETQ. The V end was cut by 4 bases, the J end by 6 bases, with 20 bases between. This CDR3 is built from 15 residues.

This chain uses TRBV27 with TRBJ2-3, with a tentative D call TRBD2 (6 bases). V was trimmed by 4 bases and J by 2 bases, leaving 10 bases between them. CDR1 MNHEY and CDR2 SMNVEV come from the germline V gene (reference sequence). The CDR3 runs 14 residues. In DNA form, the CDR3 reads TGTGCCAGCAGTTCGACGGGGGACACAGATACGCAGTATTTT. It encodes CASSSTGDTDTQYF.

The CDR3 region has the DNA TGTGCCAGCAGCCCCCACCTCAACGGGGAGCTGTTTTTT. It encodes CASSPHLNGELFF. V gene TRBV7-3 combines with J gene TRBJ2-2; D gene uncertain. CDR3 length equals 13 residues. Germline V CDR1 and CDR2: SGHTA, FQGTGA. The V and J ends lost 5 bases and 7 bases respectively, with 11 bases between them.

This chain connects TRBV6-6 to TRBJ2-3, with D hard to call. The germline V gene has CDR1 MNHNY and CDR2 SVGAGI (reference sequence). The V end was cut by 7 bases, the J end by 0 bases, with 8 bases between. There are 13 residues in the CDR3. The CDR3 region has the DNA TGTGCCAGCACCTTCGGGAGCACAGATACGCAGTATTTT. Its protein is CASTFGSTDTQYF.

Note on this clone: Other DNA sequences in the same sample also yield this CDR3. The V gene is TRBV27, the J gene TRBJ2-1; TRBD2 might be the D (5 bases). The CDR3 sequence is 14 residues long. V lost 3 bases to trimming and J lost 0 bases, with 6 bases between them. Germline-derived CDR1 and CDR2 are MNHEY and SMNVEV (reference sequence). The DNA of the CDR3 is TGTGCCAGCAGTTTCGGGATCTCCTACAATGAGCAGTTCTTC. Its translation is CASSFGISYNEQFF.

The chain couples TRBV6-1 to TRBJ2-7; 10 bases map to TRBD2. Trimming took 4 bases from V and 0 from J; bases not matched to a gene: 9. From germline, CDR1 is MNHNS and CDR2 SASEGT. CDR3 length: 17 residues. CDR3 region: CASSGLASGSLSYEQYF. CDR3 coding DNA: TGTGCCAGCAGTGGTCTCGCTAGCGGGAGCCTCTCCTACGAGCAGTACTTC.

The chain links TRBV4-2 to TRBJ2-6; D remains unclear. The CDR3 extends over 16 amino acids. Germline CDR1 is LGHNA and CDR2 is YNFKEQ. Deletions cut 0 bases from V and 0 bases from J, with 6 bases between. The CDR3 coding sequence is TGTGCCAGCAGCCAAGACCGAGACTCTGGGGCCAACGTCCTGACTTTC. This codes for CASSQDRDSGANVLTF.

The rearrangement links TRBV4-1 to TRBJ1-5; the D gene is possibly TRBD1 (6 bases). CDR3 length: 14 residues. V was shortened by 5 bases and J by 2 bases, with 10 bases between the two germline ends. The V gene's germline CDR1 is MGHRA and CDR2 YSYEKL. CDR3 nucleotides: TGCGCCAGCAGCTCGCGGACAGGCAATCAGCCCCAGCATTTT. This translates into CASSSRTGNQPQHF.

This clone was detected only a few times. The chain links TRBV5-6 to TRBJ2-7; TRBD1 is a possible D gene (6 bases). Trimming cost V 3 bases and J 0 bases, with 16 bases left between them. The V gene's germline CDR1 is SGHDT and CDR2 YYEEEE. The CDR3 contains 16 residues. CDR3 sequence reads: CASSWLGGTSSYEQYF. Written as DNA, the CDR3 is TGTGCCAGCAGCTGGCTTGGGGGCACCAGCTCCTACGAGCAGTACTTC.

The chain recombines TRBV21-1 with TRBJ2-7; the DNA was not compared with TRBD2, the D call given in the table. TRBV21-1 is described as a pseudogene. This CDR3 is 17 amino acids long. The CDR3 region has the DNA TGTGCCAGCAGTCCCCTTCGGGGGACTAGCGGGAGCTACGAGCAGTACTTC. Its protein product is CASSPLRGTSGSYEQYF.

This clone showed up just a few times. This chain connects TRBV27 to TRBJ2-7; 8 positions agree with TRBD1. Germline V gives CDR1 MNHEY, CDR2 SMNVEV (reference sequence). The CDR3 contains 14 residues. V was clipped by 4 bases and J by 4 bases; unmatched bases: 6. The CDR3 here is CASSSDRGLYEQYF. The CDR3 nucleotides are TGTGCCAGCAGTTCCGACAGGGGCCTATACGAGCAGTACTTC.